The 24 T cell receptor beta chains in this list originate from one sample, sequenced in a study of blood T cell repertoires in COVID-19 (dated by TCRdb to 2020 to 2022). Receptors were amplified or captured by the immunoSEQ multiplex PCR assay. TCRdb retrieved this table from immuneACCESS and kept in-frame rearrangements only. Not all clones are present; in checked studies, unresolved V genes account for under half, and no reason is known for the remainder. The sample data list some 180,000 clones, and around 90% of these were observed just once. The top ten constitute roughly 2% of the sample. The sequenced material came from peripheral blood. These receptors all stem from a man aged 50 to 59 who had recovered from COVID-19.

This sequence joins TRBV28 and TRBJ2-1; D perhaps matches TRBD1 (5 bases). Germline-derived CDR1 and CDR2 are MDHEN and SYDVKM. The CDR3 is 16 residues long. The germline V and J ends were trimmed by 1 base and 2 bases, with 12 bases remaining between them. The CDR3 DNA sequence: TGTGCCAGCAGTTTATCGCTGTCAGGGACCTACAATGAGCAGTTCTTC. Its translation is CASSLSLSGTYNEQFF. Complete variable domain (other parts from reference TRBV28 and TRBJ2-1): DVKVTQSSRYLVKRTGEKVFLECVQDMDHENMFWYRQDPGLGLRLIYFSYDVKMKEKGDIPEGYSVSREKKERFSLILESASTNQTSMYLCASSLSLSGTYNEQFFGPGTRLTVL.

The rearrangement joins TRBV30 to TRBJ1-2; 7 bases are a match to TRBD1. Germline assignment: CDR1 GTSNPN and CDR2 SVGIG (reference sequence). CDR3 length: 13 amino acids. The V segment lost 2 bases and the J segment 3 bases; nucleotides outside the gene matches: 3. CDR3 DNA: TGTGCCTGGAGTCTAGGGGGCGACTATGGCTACACCTTC. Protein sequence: CAWSLGGDYGYTF.

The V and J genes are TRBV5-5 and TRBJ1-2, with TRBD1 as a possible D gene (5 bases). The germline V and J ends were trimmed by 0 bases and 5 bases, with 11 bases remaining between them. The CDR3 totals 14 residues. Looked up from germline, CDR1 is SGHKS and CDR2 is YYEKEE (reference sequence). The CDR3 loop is CASSLEAGRYGYTF. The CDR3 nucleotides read TGTGCCAGCAGCTTGGAGGCAGGGAGGTATGGCTACACCTTC.

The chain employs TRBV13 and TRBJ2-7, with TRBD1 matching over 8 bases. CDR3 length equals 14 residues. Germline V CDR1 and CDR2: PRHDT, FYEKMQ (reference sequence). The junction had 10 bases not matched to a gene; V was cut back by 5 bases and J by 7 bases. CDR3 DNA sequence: TGTGCCAGCAGCGTCGGACAGGGAACGGGGGAGCAGTACTTC. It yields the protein CASSVGQGTGEQYF.

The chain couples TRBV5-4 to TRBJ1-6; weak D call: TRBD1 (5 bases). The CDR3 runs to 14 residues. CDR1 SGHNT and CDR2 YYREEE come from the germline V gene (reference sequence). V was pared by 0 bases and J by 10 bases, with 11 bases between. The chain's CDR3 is CASSLERTRSPLHF. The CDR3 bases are TGTGCCAGCAGCTTGGAACGGACAAGATCACCCCTCCACTTT. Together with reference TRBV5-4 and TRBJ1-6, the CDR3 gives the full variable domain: ETGVTQSPTHLIKTRGQQVTLRCSSQSGHNTVSWYQQALGQGPQFIFQYYREEENGRGNFPPRFSGLQFPNYSSELNVNALELDDSALYLCASSLERTRSPLHFGNGTRLTVT.

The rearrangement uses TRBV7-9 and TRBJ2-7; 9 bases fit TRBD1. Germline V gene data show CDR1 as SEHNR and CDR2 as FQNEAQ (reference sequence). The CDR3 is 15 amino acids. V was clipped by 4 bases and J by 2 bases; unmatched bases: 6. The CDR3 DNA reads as TGTGCCAGCAGCTACTTGACAGGGGGTGCCTACGAGCAGTACTTC. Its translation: CASSYLTGGAYEQYF.

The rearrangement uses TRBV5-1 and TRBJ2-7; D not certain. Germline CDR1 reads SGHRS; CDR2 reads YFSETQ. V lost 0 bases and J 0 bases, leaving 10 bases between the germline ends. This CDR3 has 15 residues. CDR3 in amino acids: CASSLVAGSSYEQYF. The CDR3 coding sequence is TGCGCCAGCAGCTTGGTCGCAGGAAGCTCCTACGAGCAGTACTTC.

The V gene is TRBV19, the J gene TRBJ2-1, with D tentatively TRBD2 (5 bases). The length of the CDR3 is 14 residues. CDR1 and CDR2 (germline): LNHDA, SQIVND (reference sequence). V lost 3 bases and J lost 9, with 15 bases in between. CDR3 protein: CASSMSLGPSEQFF. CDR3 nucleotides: TGTGCCAGTAGTATGTCACTAGGGCCCAGTGAGCAGTTCTTC.

CDR3 loop: CASSRLVGGGQGGNQPQHF. In DNA, the CDR3 is TGTGCCAGCAGCCGATTAGTTGGTGGCGGACAGGGTGGCAATCAGCCCCAGCATTTT. V usage is TRBV7-6 and J usage is TRBJ1-5; 8 nucleotides match TRBD1. The CDR3 is made up of 19 amino acids. Germline trimming cut 5 bases from V and 2 bases from J; bases unmatched to any gene: 17. Germline V gives CDR1 SGHVS, CDR2 FNYEAQ.

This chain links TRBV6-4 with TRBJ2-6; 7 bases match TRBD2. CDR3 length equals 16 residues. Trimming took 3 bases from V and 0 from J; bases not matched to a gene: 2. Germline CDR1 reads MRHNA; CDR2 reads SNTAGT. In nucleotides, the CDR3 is TGTGCCAGCAGTGAGGGGGGGACCTCTGGGGCCAACGTCCTGACTTTC. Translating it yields CASSEGGTSGANVLTF.

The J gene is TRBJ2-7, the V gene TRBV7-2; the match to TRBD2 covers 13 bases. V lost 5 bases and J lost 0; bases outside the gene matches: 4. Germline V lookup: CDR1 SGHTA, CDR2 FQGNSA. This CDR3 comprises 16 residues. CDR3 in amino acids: CASSPGTSGASYEQYF. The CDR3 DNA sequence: TGTGCCAGCAGCCCGGGGACTAGCGGGGCCTCCTACGAGCAGTACTTC.

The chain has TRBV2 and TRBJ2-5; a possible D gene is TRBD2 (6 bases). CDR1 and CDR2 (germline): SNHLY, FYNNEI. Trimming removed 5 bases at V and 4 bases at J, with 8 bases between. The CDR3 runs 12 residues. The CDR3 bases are TGTGCCAGCAGTTCAGCGGGAGAGACCCAGTACTTC. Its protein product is CASSSAGETQYF.

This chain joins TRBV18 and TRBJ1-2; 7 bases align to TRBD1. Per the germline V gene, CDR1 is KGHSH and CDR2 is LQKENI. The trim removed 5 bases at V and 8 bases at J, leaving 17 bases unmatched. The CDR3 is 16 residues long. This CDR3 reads CASSYDPYDRVGGYTF. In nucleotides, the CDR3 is TGTGCCAGCTCATACGATCCTTATGACAGGGTGGGCGGCTACACCTTC.

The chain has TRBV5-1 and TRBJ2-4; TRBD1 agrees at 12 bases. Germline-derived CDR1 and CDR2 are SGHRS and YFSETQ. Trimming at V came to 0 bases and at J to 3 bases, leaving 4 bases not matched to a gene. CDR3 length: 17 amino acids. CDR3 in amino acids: CASSLEGQGAVKNIQYF. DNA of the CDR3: TGCGCCAGCAGCTTGGAGGGACAGGGGGCTGTCAAAAACATTCAGTACTTC.

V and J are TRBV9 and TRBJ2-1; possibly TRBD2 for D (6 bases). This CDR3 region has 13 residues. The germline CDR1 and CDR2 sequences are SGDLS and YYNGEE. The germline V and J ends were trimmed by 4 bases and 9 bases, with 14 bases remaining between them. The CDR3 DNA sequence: TGTGCCAGCAGCTTCCGGGCCGGGGGTGAGCAGTTCTTC. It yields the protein CASSFRAGGEQFF.

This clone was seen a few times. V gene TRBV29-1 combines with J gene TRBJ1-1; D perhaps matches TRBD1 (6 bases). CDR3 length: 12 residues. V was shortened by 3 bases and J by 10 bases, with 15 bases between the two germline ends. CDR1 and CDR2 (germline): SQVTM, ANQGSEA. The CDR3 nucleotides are TGCAGCGTTGAGGGGCCAGGGGCTAGAGCTTTCTTT. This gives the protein CSVEGPGARAFF.

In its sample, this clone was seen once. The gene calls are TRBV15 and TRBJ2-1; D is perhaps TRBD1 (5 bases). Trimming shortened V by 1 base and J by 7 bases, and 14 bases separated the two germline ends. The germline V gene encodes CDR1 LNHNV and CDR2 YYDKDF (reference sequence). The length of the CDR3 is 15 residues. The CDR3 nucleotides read TGTGCCACCAGCAGAGGACAGCCGGGTCGTAATGAGCAGTTCTTC. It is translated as CATSRGQPGRNEQFF.

The CDR3 loop is CASSEGVGRSYEQYF. The CDR3 DNA is TGTGCCAGTAGCGAGGGGGTTGGGCGCTCCTACGAGCAGTACTTC. The chain links TRBV19 to TRBJ2-7, with D possibly matching TRBD1 (6 bases). The germline CDR1 and CDR2 sequences are LNHDA and SQIVND (reference sequence). The CDR3 spans 15 residues. V was clipped by 6 bases and J by 0 bases, with 15 bases between them.

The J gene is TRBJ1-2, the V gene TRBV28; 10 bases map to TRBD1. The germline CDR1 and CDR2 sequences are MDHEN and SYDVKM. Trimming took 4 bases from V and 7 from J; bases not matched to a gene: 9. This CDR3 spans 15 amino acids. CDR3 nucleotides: TGTGCCAGCAGTTCCTCCGGGACAGGGGAGGCTGGCTACACCTTC. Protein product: CASSSSGTGEAGYTF.

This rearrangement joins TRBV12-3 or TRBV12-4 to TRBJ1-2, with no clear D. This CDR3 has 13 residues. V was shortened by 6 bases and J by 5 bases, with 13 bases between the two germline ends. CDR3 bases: TGTGCCAGCAGACCAGGACGGACTTATGGCTACACCTTC. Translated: CASRPGRTYGYTF.

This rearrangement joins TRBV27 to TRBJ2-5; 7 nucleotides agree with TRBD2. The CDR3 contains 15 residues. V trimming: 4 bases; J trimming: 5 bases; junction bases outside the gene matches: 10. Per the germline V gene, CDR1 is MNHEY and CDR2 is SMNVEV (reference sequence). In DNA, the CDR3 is TGTGCCAGCAGTTCCACCGGGAGGAGCTTTGAGACCCAGTACTTC. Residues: CASSSTGRSFETQYF.

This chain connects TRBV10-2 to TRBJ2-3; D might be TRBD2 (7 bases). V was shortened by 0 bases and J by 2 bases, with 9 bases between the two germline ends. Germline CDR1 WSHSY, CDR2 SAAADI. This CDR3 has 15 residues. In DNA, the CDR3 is TGCGCCAGCAGTGAGTCGGGGGGGCACACAGATACGCAGTATTTT. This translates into CASSESGGHTDTQYF.

This CDR3 is CASSAQSLAGGGTDTQYF. The CDR3, as DNA: TGTGCCAGCAGCGCCCAATCTTTAGCGGGAGGAGGGACAGATACGCAGTATTTT. V is TRBV9 and J is TRBJ2-3; 10 positions agree with TRBD2. V trimming: 3 bases; J trimming: 3 bases; junction bases outside the gene matches: 13. There are 18 residues in the CDR3. CDR1 and CDR2 (germline): SGDLS, YYNGEE.

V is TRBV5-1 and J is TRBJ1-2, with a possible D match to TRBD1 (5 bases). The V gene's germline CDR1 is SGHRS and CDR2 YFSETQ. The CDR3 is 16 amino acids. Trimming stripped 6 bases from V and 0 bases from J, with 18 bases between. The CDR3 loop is CASTLRAGFANYGYTF. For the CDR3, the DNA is TGCGCCAGCACCCTCCGGGCAGGGTTCGCTAACTATGGCTACACCTTC.